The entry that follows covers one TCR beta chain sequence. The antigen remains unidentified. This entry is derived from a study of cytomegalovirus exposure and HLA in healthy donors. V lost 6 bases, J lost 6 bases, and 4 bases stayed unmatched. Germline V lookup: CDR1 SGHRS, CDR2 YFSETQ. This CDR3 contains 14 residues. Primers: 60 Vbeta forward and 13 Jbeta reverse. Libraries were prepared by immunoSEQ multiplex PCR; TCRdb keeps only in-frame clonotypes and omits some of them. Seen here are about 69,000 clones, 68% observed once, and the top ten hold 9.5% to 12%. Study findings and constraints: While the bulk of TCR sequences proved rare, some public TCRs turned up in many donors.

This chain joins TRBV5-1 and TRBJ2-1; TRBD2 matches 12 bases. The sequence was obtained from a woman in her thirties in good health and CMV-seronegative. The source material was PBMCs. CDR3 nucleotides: TGCGCCAGCACTCTAGCGGGGGGGCCCAATGAGCAGTTCTTC. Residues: CASTLAGGPNEQFF.